Detailed here is one TCR beta chain. The CDR3 runs 13 residues. V was cut by 10 bases and J by 4 bases, with 16 bases left in between. CDR1 is MDHEN, CDR2 SYDVKM, per germline. This sample is drawn from a study of blood T cell repertoires in COVID-19. Overall study: COVID-19 samples, acute and convalescent, were from the United States, Italy and Spain.

Under the authors' procedure: Amplification from reference gene primers served as the basis for estimated nucleated cell counts. Assay used: immunoSEQ multiplex PCR; TCRdb lists only in-frame clones, some missing. D and trimming were read from the DNA, whereas the V and J calls and clone size are those reported in that table. The sample holds around 180,000 clones, about 85% seen once. The clonotype comes from a man between 65 and 85 years old with active or convalescent COVID-19. Sequences were obtained from peripheral blood. The gene calls are TRBV28 and TRBJ1-2; D perhaps matches TRBD1 (6 bases). CDR3 DNA: TGTGCCACCGTAGGGGGTCCGGGCTATGGCTACACCTTC. Its protein is CATVGGPGYGYTF.